This is a list of T cell receptor beta chains from one sample in a study of CD8+CD57+ T cells in acquired aplastic anemia. TCRdb re-analysed the reads in MiXCR, keeping a single row per CDR3 protein. This table holds about 130,000 distinct CDR3 sequences, less than 45% found once. The sequenced material came from sorted CD4+, CD8+, or CD8+CD57+ T cells (not recorded which) from PBMCs. These receptors all come from a human donor in good health, serving as a control. The conserved cysteine and the conserved F or W are not part of the CDR3 here. D genes are given only for firm matches.

cdr3_aa d_call j_call v_call
ACAPSVGLAGVAEQF TRBD2 TRBJ2-1 TRBV30
ASSGFGPYGYT NA TRBJ1-2 TRBV9
SARDRLAGVYEQY TRBD2 TRBJ2-7 TRBV20-1
AISEGVQETQY NA TRBJ2-5 TRBV10-3
ATSEAGGNEQF TRBD2 TRBJ2-1 TRBV24-1
ASSQERKGLYNEQF NA TRBJ2-1 TRBV4-2
ASSPVGTSGGGDTQY TRBD2 TRBJ2-3 TRBV18
ASSLRGIDQPQH NA TRBJ1-5 TRBV7-6
SARGGGGVGLSEQY NA TRBJ2-7 TRBV20-1
ASRSREIDYGYI NA TRBJ1-2 TRBV19
ASSLVGLTYEQY NA NA TRBV11-3
ASSRAGAFEAF NA TRBJ1-1 TRBV7-9
ASSLRGATNEKLF NA TRBJ1-4 TRBV12-3/TRBV12-4
ASSLSRDEKLF NA TRBJ1-4 TRBV11-3
ASSPLGGSLYGYT NA TRBJ1-2 TRBV13
SAHTGRGEGYGYT NA TRBJ1-2 TRBV20-1
ASSIERGYGYT NA TRBJ1-2 TRBV19
ASYIGTGGYGYT TRBD1 TRBJ1-2 TRBV5-1
SVEDRVGLYRYT TRBD1 TRBJ1-2 TRBV29-1
SVRVVSSPADTQY NA TRBJ2-3 TRBV29-1
AIGGSGEQY NA TRBJ2-7 TRBV10-3
ASRPGQGAEAF TRBD1 TRBJ1-1 TRBV12-3/TRBV12-4
ASSITGNTIY NA TRBJ1-3 TRBV19
ASSQAGGEQY TRBD1 TRBJ2-7 TRBV3-1
ATAPTSATYEQY TRBD2 TRBJ2-7 TRBV10-3
ASTEIGGITEAF NA TRBJ1-1 TRBV12-3/TRBV12-4